Sequencing of this TCR beta chain was carried out in a study of blood T cells in healthy people across ages. Remarks on this clonotype: Antigen unknown.

Findings and limits, study-wide: Age brought a roughly linear fall in TCR beta diversity measured per million T cells.

Sample-barcoded 5' priming and a J-beta primer mix drove a second PCR of about 7 to 11 cycles. TCRdb recomputed calls from the 5' RACE reads with MiXCR, one row per CDR3 protein. The table lists about 780,000 distinct CDR3 sequences, about 26% of them singletons, with around 3% in the top ten. This same sample was also part of a study on T cells of mothers and their children. In that study: The shaping of TCR recombination output by thymic selection is similar in related and unrelated pairs.

The source material was blood. This clonotype was sampled from a boy aged 10-17 years in good health.

Here the CDR3 DNA reads TGTGCCAGCAGTTACCGGCCAAAAGGGGGAGATACGCAGTATTTT. Its protein is CASSYRPKGGDTQYF. The chain links TRBV6-2 or TRBV6-3 to TRBJ2-3; a possible D gene is TRBD1 (6 bases). The CDR3 contains 15 residues. The V gene's germline CDR1 is MNHEY and CDR2 SVGEGT. With 2 bases removed from V and 5 bases from J, the gap between germline ends came to 14 bases.